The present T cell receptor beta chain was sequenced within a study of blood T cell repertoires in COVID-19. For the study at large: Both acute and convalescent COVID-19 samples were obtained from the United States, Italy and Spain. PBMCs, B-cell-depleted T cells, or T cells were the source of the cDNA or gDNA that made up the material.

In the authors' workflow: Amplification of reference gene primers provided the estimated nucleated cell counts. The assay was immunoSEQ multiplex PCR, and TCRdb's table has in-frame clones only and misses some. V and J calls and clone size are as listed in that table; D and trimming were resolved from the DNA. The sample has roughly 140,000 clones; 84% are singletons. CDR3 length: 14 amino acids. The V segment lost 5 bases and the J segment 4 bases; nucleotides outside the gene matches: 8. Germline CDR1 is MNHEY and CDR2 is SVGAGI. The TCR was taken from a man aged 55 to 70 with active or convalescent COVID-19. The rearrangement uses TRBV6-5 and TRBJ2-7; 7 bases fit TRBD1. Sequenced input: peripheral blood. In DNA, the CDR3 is TGTGCCAGCAGTCACTTAGGGGGCGGTTACGAGCAGTACTTC. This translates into CASSHLGGGYEQYF.